Listed here is a single TCR beta chain. Its target is not known. This sample is part of a study of identical twins. The study's findings and limits: Excess low generation probability was seen in twin-shared out-of-frame alpha sequences. The models gave estimates that fell short of the out-of-frame TCR alpha sharing seen in monozygotic twins. Memory repertoires lacked the insertion deficit that abundant cord blood beta clonotypes showed.

Healthy Caucasians made up all donors. In TCRdb, the 5' RACE reads were re-called with MiXCR into one record per CDR3 protein. The sample yields some 1,600,000 distinct CDR3 sequences, more than 30% seen once. CDR1 and CDR2 (germline): MNHNS, SASEGT. Trimming stripped 6 bases from V and 0 bases from J, with 21 bases between. This CDR3 contains 17 residues. The sequencing sample was made of cord blood. The chain uses TRBV6-1 and TRBJ2-7; D may be TRBD2 (5 bases). This TCR derives from a newborn girl in good health. The CDR3 loop is CASRGFDEGRYSYEQYF. In nucleotides, the CDR3 is TGTGCCAGCAGGGGCTTCGACGAGGGCAGGTACTCCTACGAGCAGTACTTC.